Described below is a single TCR beta chain sequence and its context. This specimen comes from a study of T cells in Graves' hyperthyroidism and ophthalmopathy. The V end lost 4 bases, the J end lost 6 bases, and 12 bases lay between the germline ends. The CDR3 contains 14 residues. The germline V gene has CDR1 LNHDA and CDR2 SQIVND (reference sequence). TCR beta CDR3 regions were amplified from RNA transcripts. HTBI primers were employed in a first-round RT-PCR of the TCR CDR3. TCRdb analysed the multiplex PCR reads with MiXCR anew, one entry per CDR3 protein. The sample yields 250,000 to 300,000 distinct CDR3 sequences, roughly 13% seen once.

The clonotype was recovered from a woman in her thirties or forties with Graves' hyperthyroidism. The chain is built from TRBV19 and TRBJ2-2; D uncertain. The sample consisted of blood. The CDR3, as DNA: TGTGCCAGTAGTACGACCGTTGGGTCCGGGGAGCTGTTTTTT. Its translation: CASSTTVGSGELFF.